Reported below is one T cell receptor beta chain. Its antigen is not yet known. No base-level quality is on record; no much larger clone is a single base apart. These data belong to a study of blood T cell repertoires in COVID-19 (dated by TCRdb to the early 2020s). About the full investigation: The collaborator samples originated in the United States, Italy and Spain and spanned the acute and convalescent phases of COVID-19. The repertoires were released in a freely available public database intended as a resource for research on the immune response to SARS-CoV-2. The material from the prospective study consisted of cDNA or gDNA derived from T cells, B-cell-depleted T cells, or PBMCs. Deeply sampled blood TCRbeta repertoires from subjects exposed to, actively infected with, or recovered from COVID-19 were included in the dataset. The sample metadata nearly always contained a de-identified subject ID, COVID-19 status, age in years and sex. Samples were obtained from the ongoing ImmuneRACE study (first 160 participants) and from roughly 1,300 subjects provided by 6 global collaborators. HLA class I and class II types, where available, came from metadata supplied by the sample provider rather than from assay-based typing. General conclusions and limits of the study: The quantity of clinical and demographic metadata differed by source and by participant and was supplied without curation.

At one collaborating source in Seattle, patients were enrolled during active infection and were followed longitudinally through the course of disease. The collaborating institutions used their own protocols to collect whole blood in K2EDTA tubes. For TCRbeta analysis, collaborators shipped samples in one of three forms: frozen whole blood, isolated PBMCs, or DNA extracted from either of those sample types. TCRbeta CDR3 regions were amplified from genomic DNA using the immunoSEQ Assay, a bias-controlled multiplex PCR. Under the source paper's analysis protocol: Nucleated cell counts per sample were estimated from amplification of reference gene primers within the assay. To quantify the absolute abundance of each unique TCRbeta CDR3 rearrangement, sequence reads were collapsed and filtered. Productive Simpson clonality was computed per sample as the square root of Simpson's diversity index over productive rearrangements. TCRdb took this table from immuneACCESS and kept in-frame rearrangements with V and J called. Such tables lack part of the clones; where checked against another copy, unresolved V genes explain under half of the gap, and the rest is unexplained. The V and J calls and the clone size are those of that table, but D and trimming were determined from the DNA. This sample is represented by 150,000 to 180,000 clones; roughly 80% of them were singletons. The top ten clones comprise over 10% of the sample.

A distance of 20 bases separates the germline ends of V and J, which lose 5 bases and 6 bases respectively. The CDR3 covers 15 residues, taking in both the cysteine and the phenylalanine. Just the 45-base CDR3 DNA is kept, in frame starting at base 1. CDR1 and CDR2 (ENHRY, SYGVKD) derive from the germline V gene. The origin of this receptor is a woman aged 60-75 years with COVID-19, enrolled during active disease. The sample comprised peripheral blood. This chain is built from TRBV10-3 and TRBJ2-7; the D gene is perhaps TRBD1, on 6 matching bases. The DNA sequence is given as TGTGCCATCAGTCCCAACACGGGACAATCTGGCGAGCAGTACTTC. Its product reads: CAISPNTGQSGEQYF.